This entry lists 4 T cell receptor beta chains sequenced from one sample in a study of type 1 regulatory T cells. No cognate antigen is known for these TCRs. TCRdb re-called the reads through MiXCR, storing one row per CDR3 protein. Here the sample spans 55,000 to 65,000 distinct CDR3 sequences, 60% to 65% being singletons. The sample was cultured non-Tr1 T cells, either the whole culture or a sorted T cell fraction (not recorded which). The receptor set was obtained from a human donor in good health.

This clonotype occurred a few times. This chain links TRBV7-9 with TRBJ2-7, with TRBD2 identical over 8 bases. The CDR3 extends over 15 amino acids. Germline CDR1 reads SEHNR; CDR2 reads FQNEAQ (reference sequence). Losses at the gene ends were 3 bases for V and 5 bases for J; bases not matched to a gene: 9. CDR3 residues: CASSFLSGSSHEQYF. CDR3 in DNA: TGTGCCAGCAGCTTTTTAAGCGGGAGTAGCCACGAGCAGTACTTC.

This clonotype has just a few counts. V and J are TRBV6-2 or TRBV6-3 and TRBJ1-1; D possibly corresponds to TRBD1 (5 bases). CDR1 is MNHEY and CDR2 is SVGEGT in the germline V gene. The CDR3 is made up of 12 amino acids. Deletions cut 5 bases from V and 12 bases from J, with 16 bases between. The CDR3 is CASSRPGRETFF. CDR3 nucleotide sequence: TGTGCCAGCAGTCGCCCGGGACGGGAGACTTTCTTT.

This clonotype was seen only a few times. V is TRBV5-1 and J is TRBJ2-1; D is ambiguous. The CDR3 is 12 amino acids. Trimming removed 5 bases from V and 7 bases from J, with 10 bases in between. The germline gives CDR1 SGHRS, CDR2 YFSETQ. DNA of the CDR3: TGCGCCAGCAGATTAGGTGAAAATGAGCAGTTCTTC. Its protein product is CASRLGENEQFF.

This clonotype has just one count. The chain's CDR3 is CASTGQSYEQYF. Written as DNA, the CDR3 is TGTGCCAGCACTGGACAGTCCTACGAGCAGTACTTC. The chain combines TRBV2 with TRBJ2-7, with D perhaps matching TRBD1 (6 bases). V lost 7 bases, J lost 1 base, and 8 bases lay in between. CDR3 length: 12 residues. The germline CDR1 and CDR2 sequences are SNHLY and FYNNEI.